These 6 T cell receptor beta chains were sequenced from one sample in a study of T-cell memory formation after mild COVID-19. TCRdb re-analysed the 5' RACE reads in MiXCR, keeping a single row per CDR3 protein. The repertoire consists of under 550,000 distinct CDR3 sequences, with 15% to 20% occurring once and the leading ten covering around 12%. Material for sequencing was PBMCs or a T cell subset sorted from them (not recorded which). These receptor sequences come from an adult woman who had mild COVID-19 (a few samples of this study predate the infection). Cell type and time point are not known.

This rearrangement joins TRBV12-3 or TRBV12-4 to TRBJ2-7; D possibly corresponds to TRBD2 (5 bases). The length of the CDR3 is 12 residues. Between the trimmed V and J ends, which lost 5 bases and 4 bases, there was a span of 9 bases. CDR3 nucleotide sequence: TGTGCCAGCAGTCCAGACTATTACGAGCAGTACTTC. Translated, it gives CASSPDYYEQYF.

This clonotype was recorded a few times. V and J are TRBV18 and TRBJ1-5; weak D call: TRBD1 (6 bases). The germline V and J ends were trimmed by 5 bases and 4 bases, with 9 bases remaining between them. Germline V CDR1 and CDR2: KGHSH, LQKENI. The CDR3 spans 13 residues. CDR3 region: CASSSDSNQPQHF. In DNA form, the CDR3 reads TGTGCCAGCTCATCGGACAGTAATCAGCCCCAGCATTTT.

The rearrangement joins TRBV5-4 to TRBJ1-1; D gene uncertain. The CDR3 covers 15 residues. Deletions cut 1 base from V and 1 base from J, with 11 bases between. Germline CDR1 is SGHNT and CDR2 is YYREEE (reference sequence). CDR3 bases: TGTGCCAGCAGCTTGTCGCCGCTAAAGAACACTGAAGCTTTCTTT. This translates into CASSLSPLKNTEAFF.

The rearrangement joins TRBV6-1 to TRBJ2-1; D uncertain. This CDR3 comprises 11 residues. CDR1 and CDR2 (germline): MNHNS, SASEGT. Trimming stripped 6 bases from V and 10 bases from J, with 10 bases between. CDR3 sequence (DNA): TGTGCCAGCAGATTGCGGCGGGAGCAGTTCTTC. It translates to CASRLRREQFF.

This clonotype appeared many times. The CDR3: CSASGDRAHEQFF. In nucleotides, the CDR3 is TGCAGTGCTAGCGGGGACAGGGCACATGAGCAGTTCTTC. The chain links TRBV20-1 to TRBJ2-1, with 9 bases aligning to TRBD1. Losses at the gene ends were 3 bases for V and 8 bases for J; bases not matched to a gene: 5. The germline CDR1 and CDR2 sequences are DFQATT and SNEGSKA (reference sequence). This CDR3 has 13 residues.

The V gene is TRBV18, the J gene TRBJ2-5, with 8 bases fitting TRBD1. Losses at the gene ends were 4 bases for V and 7 bases for J; bases not matched to a gene: 5. The CDR3 runs to 13 residues. Looked up from germline, CDR1 is KGHSH and CDR2 is LQKENI. CDR3 residues: CASSLDRDGTQYF. Here the CDR3 DNA reads TGTGCCAGCTCACTGGACAGGGACGGGACCCAGTACTTC.